One sample yielded the 7 T cell receptor beta chains listed below, sequenced in a study of T cells in Graves' hyperthyroidism and ophthalmopathy. TCR beta CDR3 regions were amplified from RNA. The HTBI primer set drove a first-round RT-PCR of the TCR CDR3. TCRdb called the multiplex PCR reads again in MiXCR, with one record for every CDR3 protein. The data show around 300,000 distinct CDR3 sequences, about 15% seen once. The sequenced sample was blood. The receptors originated from a woman in her 30s with Graves' hyperthyroidism.

Ten or more counts support this clonotype. This sequence joins TRBV12-5 and TRBJ2-1; perhaps TRBD2 as D (6 bases). Germline V gives CDR1 LGHNT, CDR2 FRNRAP. The germline V and J ends were trimmed by 3 bases and 5 bases, with 14 bases remaining between them. This CDR3 contains 15 residues. In nucleotides, the CDR3 is TGTGCTAGTGGTTTCTTCGGGACGGGGGACAATGAGCAGTTCTTC. Translating gives CASGFFGTGDNEQFF.

This clonotype has ten or more counts. The chain has TRBV11-2 and TRBJ1-5, with 7 bases lining up with TRBD1. The V and J ends lost 4 bases and 4 bases, in that order; junction bases with no gene match: 1. The germline CDR1 and CDR2 sequences are SGHAT and FQNNGV. The length of the CDR3 is 13 residues. The CDR3 reads CASSSDRNQPQHF. The CDR3 nucleotides read TGTGCCAGCAGCTCGGACAGGAATCAGCCCCAGCATTTT. Filled out from reference TRBV11-2 and TRBJ1-5, the complete variable domain reads EAGVAQSPRYKIIEKRQSVAFWCNPISGHATLYWYQQILGQGPKLLIQFQNNGVVDDSQLPKDRFSAERLKGVDSTLKIQPAKLEDSAVYLCASSSDRNQPQHFGDGTRLSIL.

There are many counts of this clonotype. This chain uses TRBV6-2 or TRBV6-3 with TRBJ2-3; TRBD2 matches 12 bases. This CDR3 is 13 amino acids long. The germline V gene has CDR1 MNHEY and CDR2 SVGEGT. With V trimmed by 11 bases and J by 6 bases, 6 bases remained unmatched. As DNA, the CDR3 is TGTGCCGCTAGCGGGAGGGCCGGCGATACGCAGTATTTT. This codes for CAASGRAGDTQYF.

This clonotype has a count of ten or more. The chain links TRBV3-1 to TRBJ1-4; 11 bases agree with TRBD1. J gave up 5 bases and V 5 bases, and 10 bases lay outside the gene matches. The germline V gene has CDR1 LGHDT and CDR2 YNNKEL (reference sequence). The CDR3 consists of 17 residues. CDR3 sequence (DNA): TGTGCCAGCAGCTACTCCCCAGGGACAGGGGGGAATGAAAAACTGTTTTTT. The encoded protein is CASSYSPGTGGNEKLFF.

This clonotype occurred a few times. This chain uses TRBV20-1 with TRBJ1-5, with D possibly matching TRBD1 (6 bases). Germline CDR1 reads DFQATT; CDR2 reads SNEGSKA (reference sequence). This CDR3 region has 13 residues. Trimming left V 4 bases short and J 4 bases short, with 11 bases between. The DNA for the CDR3 is TGCAGTGCTAATTCAGGGGTAAATCAGCCCCAGCATTTT. Protein sequence: CSANSGVNQPQHF.

This clonotype was observed a handful of times. V usage is TRBV9 and J usage is TRBJ2-2, with 8 positions matching TRBD1. J gave up 4 bases and V 3 bases, and 14 bases lay outside the gene matches. The CDR3 is made up of 18 amino acids. Germline assignment: CDR1 SGDLS and CDR2 YYNGEE. The CDR3 nucleotides are TGTGCCAGCAGCGAAAGACCGGGACAGGCCCTATCCACCGGGGAGCTGTTTTTT. This codes for CASSERPGQALSTGELFF.

This clonotype was observed many times. J is TRBJ2-5 and V is TRBV28; the D call may be TRBD1 or TRBD2 (5 bases each). This CDR3 has 13 amino acids. CDR1 MDHEN and CDR2 SYDVKM come from the germline V gene. Trimming left V 8 bases short and J 5 bases short, with 15 bases between. CDR3 in DNA: TGTGCCAGCTTAGGGGTGTGGGAGGAGACCCAGTACTTC. This translates into CASLGVWEETQYF. The entire variable domain, with the rest obtained from reference TRBV28 and TRBJ2-5, is as follows: DVKVTQSSRYLVKRTGEKVFLECVQDMDHENMFWYRQDPGLGLRLIYFSYDVKMKEKGDIPEGYSVSREKKERFSLILESASTNQTSMYLCASLGVWEETQYFGPGTRLLVL.